This paragraph covers one TCR beta chain sequence. The sample belongs to a study of blood T cell repertoires in COVID-19. About the study: The United States, Italy and Spain were the sources of the acute and convalescent COVID-19 samples.

The CDR3 spans 15 residues. Trimming shortened V by 0 bases and J by 7 bases, and 10 bases separated the two germline ends. Germline V gene lookup returns CDR1 MNHEY and CDR2 SVGAGI. This table comes from immunoSEQ multiplex PCR, and its TCRdb copy is limited to in-frame clones, with some not included. The table records over 350,000 clones, roughly 90% of them present only once. The gene calls are TRBV6-5 and TRBJ1-6; TRBD1 might be the D (6 bases). This clonotype was sampled from a middle-aged woman who had been exposed to COVID-19. The sample comprised PBMCs or T cells enriched from blood (not recorded which). As DNA, the CDR3 is TGTGCCAGCAGTTACTCGACAAGGGGGAATTCACCCCTCCACTTT. It translates to CASSYSTRGNSPLHF.